This passage covers 16 T cell receptor beta chains from one sample sequenced in a study of beta chain features in type 1 diabetes. Expressed TCRB transcripts were sequenced, since all the RNA that had been isolated was reverse transcribed. The table came from immunoSEQ multiplex PCR; TCRdb's copy has only in-frame clones and leaves some out. The sample yields 900,000 or so clones, around a sixth seen once. The sample taken for sequencing was naive CD4+ T cells from blood. Receptor source: a woman between 18 and 29 years old in good health.

This chain joins TRBV10-3 and TRBJ1-4; D not certain. Germline V gene data show CDR1 as ENHRY and CDR2 as SYGVKD. The CDR3 is 13 amino acids. V was cut by 3 bases and J by 3 bases, with 5 bases left in between. This CDR3 is CAISDRANEKLFF. In nucleotides, the CDR3 is TGTGCCATCAGTGACAGAGCTAATGAAAAACTGTTTTTT.

This clone occurred a few times. This chain uses TRBV5-4 with TRBJ2-2; 9 positions agree with TRBD1. The V gene end was trimmed by 0 bases and the J gene end by 1 base; junction bases not matched to a gene: 7. CDR3 length equals 18 residues. Looked up from germline, CDR1 is SGHNT and CDR2 is YYREEE (reference sequence). The CDR3 nucleotides read TGTGCCAGCAGCTTGGGGGGGACAGGGTATATGAACACCGGGGAGCTGTTTTTT. Translation: CASSLGGTGYMNTGELFF. Variable domain in full (rest from reference TRBV5-4 and TRBJ2-2): ETGVTQSPTHLIKTRGQQVTLRCSSQSGHNTVSWYQQALGQGPQFIFQYYREEENGRGNFPPRFSGLQFPNYSSELNVNALELDDSALYLCASSLGGTGYMNTGELFFGEGSRLTVL.

This clone was seen more than once but under ten times. The J gene is TRBJ1-2, the V gene TRBV7-9, with TRBD1 identical over 8 bases. Unmatched junction bases numbered 14, after V lost 6 bases and J lost 2 bases. The CDR3 contains 17 residues. Per germline, CDR1 SEHNR and CDR2 FQNEAQ (reference sequence). CDR3 amino acids: CASSPPGGEPGNYGYTF. Written as DNA, the CDR3 is TGTGCCAGCAGTCCCCCAGGGGGCGAGCCGGGGAACTATGGCTACACCTTC.

This clone has just a few counts. V gene TRBV29-1 combines with J gene TRBJ2-3; 12 bases line up with TRBD2. The ends lost 6 bases at V and 2 bases at J; junction bases unmatched: 3. The CDR3 is 14 residues long. The germline CDR1 and CDR2 sequences are SQVTM and ANQGSEA. CDR3 nucleotide sequence: TGCAGCGTCGCTAGCGGGAGGGTCACAGATACGCAGTATTTT. Amino acids: CSVASGRVTDTQYF.

This clone was observed a handful of times. The chain recombines TRBV7-2 with TRBJ2-7; 13 nucleotides line up with TRBD2. The ends lost 4 bases at V and 0 bases at J; junction bases unmatched: 6. Per germline, CDR1 SGHTA and CDR2 FQGNSA. The CDR3 has 17 residues. This CDR3 reads CASSSIWTSGSSYEQYF. The CDR3 nucleotides read TGTGCCAGCAGCTCCATTTGGACTAGCGGGAGCTCCTACGAGCAGTACTTC.

CDR3 nucleotides: TGTGCCAGCAGTCCAAGGACAGGAAAAGAGACCCAGTACTTC. This codes for CASSPRTGKETQYF. This sequence joins TRBV27 and TRBJ2-5; 7 bases are a match to TRBD1. After removal of 5 bases from V and 3 bases from J, the junction contained 6 bases not matched to a gene. In germline, CDR1 is MNHEY, CDR2 SMNVEV (reference sequence). The CDR3 runs 14 residues.

The J gene is TRBJ2-2, the V gene TRBV11-3, with D perhaps TRBD1 (6 bases). Trimming removed 0 bases at V and 2 bases at J, with 7 bases between. Germline lookup yields CDR1 SGHNT and CDR2 YENEEA. CDR3 length: 15 amino acids. The CDR3 nucleotides are TGTGCCAGCAGCTTAGATGGGACAAACACCGGGGAGCTGTTTTTT. Protein product: CASSLDGTNTGELFF.

This clone was seen only a few times. V and J are TRBV4-2 and TRBJ2-7; a possible D gene is TRBD2 (6 bases). The CDR3 runs to 13 residues. Germline V gene lookup returns CDR1 LGHNA and CDR2 YNFKEQ. Trimming pared 1 base from V and 3 bases from J, leaving 7 bases between. This CDR3 reads CASSQAGDYEQYF. The DNA for the CDR3 is TGTGCCAGCAGCCAAGCGGGGGACTACGAGCAGTACTTC.

V usage is TRBV28 and J usage is TRBJ2-7; possible D gene TRBD2, 7 bases. Trimming removed 6 bases from V and 3 bases from J, with 15 bases in between. The CDR3 covers 14 residues. Germline loops: CDR1 MDHEN, CDR2 SYDVKM. The CDR3 DNA reads as TGTGCCAGCAGAGGAGCGGGACACCTCTACGAGCAGTACTTC. This encodes CASRGAGHLYEQYF.

The CDR3 region has the DNA TGTGCCAGCGGCCGGAGGGCCAGCACAGATACGCAGTATTTT. Encoded protein: CASGRRASTDTQYF. This chain links TRBV6-5 with TRBJ2-3; TRBD2 is a possible D gene (6 bases). The CDR3 is 14 amino acids. V lost 8 bases and J 0 bases, leaving 12 bases between the germline ends. Germline V CDR1 and CDR2: MNHEY, SVGAGI.

The chain carries TRBV28 and TRBJ2-1, with 12 bases lining up with TRBD2. Germline V gene data show CDR1 as MDHEN and CDR2 as SYDVKM. CDR3 size: 16 residues. The V gene end was trimmed by 6 bases and the J gene end by 3 bases; junction bases not matched to a gene: 6. The DNA for the CDR3 is TGTGCCAGCAGCCCTACTAGCGGGAGGCGCTACAATGAGCAGTTCTTC. Protein sequence: CASSPTSGRRYNEQFF. Looking up the rest from reference TRBV28 and TRBJ2-1 gives the full variable domain: DVKVTQSSRYLVKRTGEKVFLECVQDMDHENMFWYRQDPGLGLRLIYFSYDVKMKEKGDIPEGYSVSREKKERFSLILESASTNQTSMYLCASSPTSGRRYNEQFFGPGTRLTVL.

This clone has only a few counts. The chain combines TRBV4-2 with TRBJ2-1, with 8 nucleotides matching TRBD2. Germline values: CDR1 LGHNA, CDR2 YNFKEQ. V shed 3 bases, J shed 7 bases, and the junction held 11 bases outside the gene matches. There are 16 residues in the CDR3. CDR3 sequence: CASSQSPLAGKNEQFF. In DNA, the CDR3 is TGTGCCAGCAGCCAGAGCCCTCTAGCGGGTAAGAATGAGCAGTTCTTC.

There are a few counts of this clone. The gene calls are TRBV19 and TRBJ1-5; the D gene is possibly TRBD1 (6 bases). The CDR3 consists of 16 residues. Trimming removed 5 bases from V and 6 bases from J, with 20 bases in between. Germline loops: CDR1 LNHDA, CDR2 SQIVND (reference sequence). The CDR3: CASSPNRARGGQPQHF. DNA for the CDR3: TGTGCCAGTAGTCCAAACAGGGCCCGAGGGGGTCAGCCCCAGCATTTT.

The chain joins TRBV10-3 to TRBJ2-5; D remains ambiguous. The germline CDR1 and CDR2 sequences are ENHRY and SYGVKD. This CDR3 is built from 13 residues. V was pared by 10 bases and J by 1 base, with 13 bases between. The DNA for the CDR3 is TGTGCCACCAGAGGTGGCTTCCAAGAGACCCAGTACTTC. Its protein is CATRGGFQETQYF.

This clone has a handful of counts. The rearrangement uses TRBV7-2 and TRBJ1-1; D gene unclear. The CDR3 is made up of 17 amino acids. V dropped 2 bases and J dropped 1 base, with 17 bases sitting between them. Germline CDR1 and CDR2: SGHTA and FQGNSA. CDR3 DNA: TGTGCCAGCAGCTTAAGGTGGGGTGGGTCGAGGAACACTGAAGCTTTCTTT. Its protein is CASSLRWGGSRNTEAFF.

The chain is built from TRBV4-1 and TRBJ2-1; tentatively, D is TRBD1 or TRBD2 (7 bases each). Germline V gives CDR1 MGHRA, CDR2 YSYEKL. There are 15 residues in the CDR3. V was shortened by 6 bases and J by 4 bases, with 16 bases between the two germline ends. The CDR3 sequence is CASSLQGGEYNEQFF. In DNA, the CDR3 is TGCGCCAGCAGTCTGCAGGGGGGGGAATACAATGAGCAGTTCTTC.